This T cell receptor beta chain was captured in a study of blood T cells in healthy people across ages. This clonotype appeared many times. A sample-barcoded 5' primer and a J-beta primer mix were used in a second PCR of roughly 6 to 11 cycles. TCRdb reprocessed the 5' RACE reads with MiXCR, giving one entry per CDR3 protein. The sample consists of over 600,000 distinct CDR3 sequences, around 50% of them appearing once. The CDR3 has 17 residues. Per the germline V gene, CDR1 is SGHTA and CDR2 is FQGTGA. V lost 1 base, J lost 5 bases, and 10 bases stayed unmatched. The receptor was derived from a man aged 40-50 years in good health. Sequencing used blood. The genes are TRBV7-3 and TRBJ2-5, with 10 positions matching TRBD1. CDR3 sequence: CASSLMAGTGVVETQYF. For the CDR3, the DNA is TGTGCCAGCAGCTTAATGGCCGGGACAGGGGTGGTGGAGACCCAGTACTTC.